A selection of T cell receptor beta chains follows, all from one sample in a study of blood T cell repertoires in COVID-19. Only in-frame clones appear in the TCRdb table, and some are missing; sequencing was by immunoSEQ multiplex PCR. In the table there are roughly 250,000 clones, approximately 84% of which are singletons. Sequencing was performed on peripheral blood. These receptor sequences come from a woman at least 80 years old with acute or convalescent COVID-19. CDR3s include the opening cysteine and the closing phenylalanine or tryptophan. The order of the fields is D gene, J gene, clone size, V gene, CDR3 DNA, CDR3 protein. D genes are given only for firm matches. Size tells how often a clone was seen (once, few, many) or the class of an expanded clone, and some rows leave it out.

>TRBD2|TRBJ2-1|.|TRBV7-3
TGTGCCAGCAGCTTAGACGGGGGGACCAATGAGCAGTTCTTC
CASSLDGGTNEQFF
>.|TRBJ2-5|.|TRBV5-5
TGTGCCAGCAGCTTGGAAGGCGGGGGCGCCTTAGAGACCCAGTACTTC
CASSLEGGGALETQYF
>TRBD1|TRBJ2-7|.|TRBV5-8
TGTGCCAGCAGCTTGTTATCAGGACAGGGGACGTTCGAGCAGTACTTC
CASSLLSGQGTFEQYF
>.|TRBJ1-5|.|TRBV7-2
TGTGCCAGCAGCTTACGCGGGAGGGTAAATCAGCCCCAGCATTTT
CASSLRGRVNQPQHF
>.|TRBJ1-5|.|TRBV7-9
TGTGCCAGCAGCCCCGACGGGATCAATCAGCCCCAGCATTTT
CASSPDGINQPQHF
>.|TRBJ1-1|.|TRBV19
TGTGCCAGTAGTATCTTAGGTAGCTTCGCGAGGACTGAAGCTTTCTTT
CASSILGSFARTEAFF
>.|TRBJ2-5|.|TRBV5-1
TGCGCCAGCAGCTTGGGCCAGGGGGGTACTATCCAAGAGACCCAGTACTTC
CASSLGQGGTIQETQYF
>TRBD2|TRBJ2-3|few|TRBV29-1
TGCAGCGTTGTTGGGGGGGTCACAGATACGCAGTATTTT
CSVVGGVTDTQYF
>TRBD2|TRBJ2-2|.|TRBV6-5
TGTGCCAGCAGTCGGGGGGGCAGGCGGTGGGAGCTGTTTTTT
CASSRGGRRWELFF
>.|TRBJ1-2|.|TRBV5-4
TGTGCCAGCAGCGGCGGACTGGATAACTATGGCTACACCTTC
CASSGGLDNYGYTF